This is a list of T cell receptor beta chains from one sample in a study of STAT3 mutations in large granular lymphocyte leukemia. TCRdb keeps only in-frame clones here, not all; method: immunoSEQ multiplex PCR. The sample contains about 24,000 clones, roughly 93% of which appear only once. The specimen sequenced was peripheral blood mononuclear cells. Receptors were obtained from a man in his forties or fifties with T-cell large granular lymphocyte leukemia. Some clones in this sample may be carry-over from other donors' samples. Both conserved end residues are trimmed from each CDR3. Each record gives: V gene, J gene, CDR3 protein.

V: TRBV2; J: TRBJ1-2; CDR3: ASSDPSVGGNYGYT
V: TRBV4-3; J: TRBJ1-1; CDR3: ASSQEFPRMPAF
V: TRBV18; J: TRBJ2-5; CDR3: ASSPGTQETQY
V: TRBV29-1; J: TRBJ1-1; CDR3: SVASRGLTEAF
V: TRBV18; J: TRBJ2-4; CDR3: ASSPDGLKNIQY
V: TRBV10-3; J: TRBJ2-5; CDR3: AISSDRQQETQY
V: TRBV6-5; J: TRBJ2-2; CDR3: ASTGRGPGTGELF
V: TRBV5-1; J: TRBJ1-5; CDR3: ASSLGAGSNQPQH
V: TRBV4-2; J: TRBJ2-5; CDR3: ASSQPGTGEETQY
V: TRBV9; J: TRBJ1-1; CDR3: ASSEGLGGEAF
V: TRBV11-2; J: TRBJ2-1; CDR3: ASSLTVSSGGEQF
V: TRBV19; J: TRBJ1-2; CDR3: ASGGDRTSPHT
V: TRBV4-2; J: TRBJ1-1; CDR3: ASSPRGQTFLISVKVF
V: TRBV4-3; J: TRBJ1-2; CDR3: ASSQDTDNYGYT
V: TRBV29-1; J: TRBJ2-1; CDR3: SVGTGGMNEQF
V: TRBV7-2; J: TRBJ2-5; CDR3: ASSLTRGAGETQY
V: TRBV18; J: TRBJ1-1; CDR3: ASSPKLYLESTEAF
V: TRBV5-1; J: TRBJ1-1; CDR3: ASSLTGPMNTEAF
V: TRBV15; J: TRBJ1-5; CDR3: ATSQRAGNNQPQH
V: TRBV5-1; J: TRBJ2-5; CDR3: ASSLGLAGDQQETQY
V: TRBV5-1; J: TRBJ1-4; CDR3: ASRKQEREKLF
V: TRBV5-4; J: TRBJ2-1; CDR3: ASSLSQNEQF
V: TRBV29-1; J: TRBJ1-1; CDR3: SGRRAGGTEAF
V: TRBV25-1; J: TRBJ1-6; CDR3: ASSETRVTNSPLH
V: TRBV7-2; J: TRBJ1-2; CDR3: ASSLAGEYIANYGYT
V: TRBV7-9; J: TRBJ1-1; CDR3: ASSFPLGRTTNTEAF